The 18 T cell receptor beta chains below all came from one sample that was sequenced in a study of identical twins. TCRdb analysed the 5' RACE reads with MiXCR anew, one entry per CDR3 protein. The table shows about 150,000 distinct CDR3 sequences, with 3% to 4.5% occurring only once. The sequenced material came from memory T cells sorted from blood. These receptors were collected from a young man in good health.

This clonotype was picked up many times. The V gene is TRBV12-3 or TRBV12-4, the J gene TRBJ2-3; 12 bases are a match to TRBD2. The CDR3 length is 13 residues. Losses at the gene ends were 11 bases for V and 6 bases for J; bases not matched to a gene: 6. The CDR3 here is CAGTSGFRDTQYF. Here the CDR3 DNA reads TGTGCCGGGACTAGCGGGTTCCGCGATACGCAGTATTTT.

This clonotype was seen only a few times. This chain joins TRBV5-6 and TRBJ2-3; D tentatively fits TRBD1 or TRBD2 (5 bases each). Deletions cut 4 bases from V and 4 bases from J, with 10 bases between. This CDR3 spans 13 amino acids. Germline V gives CDR1 SGHDT, CDR2 YYEEEE. This CDR3 reads CASSRGDSDTQYF. CDR3 coding DNA: TGTGCCAGCAGCCGAGGGGATTCAGATACGCAGTATTTT. Full variable domain (outside the CDR3, taken from reference TRBV5-6 and TRBJ2-3): DAGVTQSPTHLIKTRGQQVTLRCSPKSGHDTVSWYQQALGQGPQFIFQYYEEEERQRGNFPDRFSGHQFPNYSSELNVNALLLGDSALYLCASSRGDSDTQYFGPGTRLTVL.

In its sample, this clonotype was seen many times. V and J are TRBV18 and TRBJ2-1; D uncertain. The V gene lost 0 bases and the J gene lost 7 bases, with 16 bases spanning the gap. The CDR3 consists of 16 residues. Germline assignment: CDR1 KGHSH and CDR2 LQKENI. The CDR3 loop reads CASSPPYPGQVNEQFF. The CDR3 DNA reads as TGTGCCAGCTCACCACCGTACCCCGGCCAGGTTAATGAGCAGTTCTTC.

This clonotype was observed at least ten times. V is TRBV28 and J is TRBJ1-2; 9 nucleotides match TRBD1. The CDR3 is 15 amino acids. V shed 3 bases and J 5 bases; nucleotides not matched to a gene: 7. CDR1 is MDHEN, CDR2 SYDVKM, per germline. In nucleotides, the CDR3 is TGTGCCAGCAGTTTCCCGACAGGGGGGAGATATGGCTACACCTTC. It specifies CASSFPTGGRYGYTF.

This clonotype appeared many times. The chain combines TRBV5-5 with TRBJ2-7; D possibly corresponds to TRBD2 (5 bases). The CDR3 spans 12 residues. The V and J ends lost 4 bases and 4 bases respectively, with 9 bases between them. Germline V lookup: CDR1 SGHKS, CDR2 YYEKEE (reference sequence). CDR3: CASSPDWYEQYV. The CDR3 nucleotides are TGTGCCAGCAGCCCGGACTGGTACGAGCAGTACGTC.

This clonotype was recorded at least ten times. V is TRBV9 and J is TRBJ2-3, with D perhaps TRBD2 (6 bases). The germline V and J ends were trimmed by 4 bases and 6 bases, with 24 bases remaining between them. CDR3 length equals 17 residues. Looked up from germline, CDR1 is SGDLS and CDR2 is YYNGEE. CDR3 coding DNA: TGTGCCAGCAGCCCCCGACTAGGCACCAGTCTAGGCGATACGCAGTATTTT. This encodes CASSPRLGTSLGDTQYF.

This clonotype showed up many times. The CDR3 is CASSTGTHGEKLFF. In DNA, the CDR3 is TGTGCCAGCAGCACCGGGACTCACGGGGAAAAACTGTTTTTT. This rearrangement joins TRBV7-2 to TRBJ1-4; D is possibly TRBD1 (5 bases). V was shortened by 5 bases and J by 8 bases, with 15 bases between the two germline ends. Per the germline V gene, CDR1 is SGHTA and CDR2 is FQGNSA. CDR3 length: 14 amino acids.

In its sample, this clonotype was seen many times. The V call is TRBV27, the J call TRBJ1-2; D may be TRBD1 (6 bases). Trimming removed 5 bases from V and 4 bases from J, with 17 bases in between. Germline V gene lookup returns CDR1 MNHEY and CDR2 SMNVEV (reference sequence). CDR3 length: 15 amino acids. CDR3 amino acids: CASSQTLDSTYGYTF. The DNA for the CDR3 is TGTGCCAGCAGTCAAACTTTGGACAGCACCTATGGCTACACCTTC.

There are many counts of this clonotype. The rearrangement uses TRBV5-1 and TRBJ2-5; D might be TRBD1 (5 bases). This CDR3 is built from 13 residues. Germline CDR1 and CDR2: SGHRS and YFSETQ. The germline V and J ends were trimmed by 5 bases and 3 bases, with 11 bases remaining between them. The CDR3: CASRRTQEETQYF. In nucleotides, the CDR3 is TGCGCCAGCAGACGGACACAGGAAGAGACCCAGTACTTC.

This sequence joins TRBV29-1 and TRBJ1-3; D is undetermined. Germline V gene sequence: CDR1 SQVTM, CDR2 ANQGSEA. Trimming cost V 3 bases and J 4 bases, with 4 bases left between them. The CDR3 has 11 residues. The CDR3 sequence is CSVDRGNTIYF. The CDR3 region has the DNA TGCAGCGTTGACCGGGGAAACACCATATATTTT.

This clonotype was counted ten times or more. CDR3 sequence (DNA): TGTGCCAGCACCCCCTCCGGGATAGGTGAGCAGTTCTTC. Translated, it gives CASTPSGIGEQFF. The chain combines TRBV27 with TRBJ2-1; D is perhaps TRBD2 (5 bases). The germline V gene has CDR1 MNHEY and CDR2 SMNVEV (reference sequence). This CDR3 has 13 residues. V dropped 7 bases and J dropped 9 bases, with 16 bases sitting between them.

This clonotype was detected many times. A junction boundary mismatches the germline segment, possibly from a read error. The chain combines TRBV4-2 with TRBJ2-5; D possibly uses TRBD1 or TRBD2 (5 bases each). This CDR3 spans 13 amino acids. Germline values: CDR1 LGHNA, CDR2 YNFKEQ. CDR3 DNA: TGTGCCAGCAGCCAAGAGCAGGGAGAGACCAAGTACTTC. It codes for CASSQEQGETKYF.

This clonotype came up many times. J is TRBJ2-3 and V is TRBV24-1, with D possibly matching TRBD1 (5 bases). Trimming cost V 3 bases and J 6 bases, with 30 bases left between them. Germline CDR1 reads KGHDR; CDR2 reads SFDVKD. This CDR3 has 20 amino acids. As DNA, the CDR3 is TGTGCCACCAGTGATCCGAAGTGGGTGGAGACAGTGAGACATACGGATACGCAGTATTTT. Translated: CATSDPKWVETVRHTDTQYF.

About this clonotype itself: A read error is possible here, since a much larger clone lies one base away. The chain uses TRBV2 and TRBJ2-6; no reliable D call. Germline-derived CDR1 and CDR2 are SNHLY and FYNNEI. Deletions cut 1 base from V and 8 bases from J, with 9 bases between. The CDR3 is made up of 14 amino acids. Here the CDR3 reads CASSEVKVTNVLTF. CDR3 in DNA: TGTGCCAGCAGTGAAGTCAAGGTGACCAACGTCCTGACTTTC. Combining the CDR3 with reference TRBV2 and TRBJ2-6 gives the whole variable domain EPEVTQTPSHQVTQMGQEVILRCVPISNHLYFYWYRQILGQKVEFLVSFYNNEISEKSEIFDDQFSVERPDGSNFTLKIRSTKLEDSAMYFCASSEVKVTNVLTFGAGSRLTVL.

This clonotype was observed many times. The chain combines TRBV7-2 with TRBJ2-1; D gene uncertain. The V and J ends lost 7 bases and 4 bases respectively, with 8 bases between them. The CDR3 extends over 12 amino acids. Germline CDR1 SGHTA, CDR2 FQGNSA. The chain's CDR3 is CASTQMYNEQFF. CDR3 bases: TGTGCCAGCACCCAAATGTACAATGAGCAGTTCTTC.

Concerning this clonotype: With a much larger clone just one base away, this may be a read error. Because it lacks the conserved phenylalanine or tryptophan at the end, this CDR3 is likely a read error. The chain uses TRBV4-3 and TRBJ1-6; TRBD1 aligns across 7 bases. The CDR3 runs to 18 residues. The J segment lost 7 bases and the V segment lost 0 bases, leaving 12 bases of the junction unmatched. Germline assignment: CDR1 LGHNA and CDR2 YSLEER. The CDR3 bases are TGCGCCAGCAGCCAAGAGGCCCCCCGGACAGGCTTAAATTCACCCCTCCACTAT. Translation gives CASSQEAPRTGLNSPLHY.

The V gene is TRBV14, the J gene TRBJ2-1; D tentatively fits TRBD1 or TRBD2 (7 bases each). V was trimmed by 2 bases and J by 6 bases, leaving 11 bases between them. This CDR3 comprises 14 residues. In germline, CDR1 is SGHDN, CDR2 FVKESK. The CDR3 is CASSQFRGGNEQFF. CDR3 sequence (DNA): TGTGCCAGCAGCCAATTCAGGGGGGGCAATGAGCAGTTCTTC.

Many counts were recorded for this clonotype. Here the CDR3 reads CASRLSGGYSYEQYF. The CDR3 region has the DNA TGTGCCAGCAGGCTATCTGGCGGGTACTCCTACGAGCAGTACTTC. The chain links TRBV12-3 or TRBV12-4 to TRBJ2-7, with D maybe TRBD2 (5 bases). V was pared by 6 bases and J by 0 bases, with 15 bases between. This CDR3 is 15 amino acids long.